Presented here are 19 T cell receptor beta chains from one specimen sequenced in a study of shared clonotypes between healthy human individuals (dated by TCRdb to 2018 to 2020). Library preparation was by the immunoSEQ multiplex PCR assay. The table was pulled from immuneACCESS by TCRdb, which kept in-frame rearrangements only. Such tables lose some clones; where checked, under half of the loss comes from unresolved V genes, and the rest has no known cause. Present in this sample are about 490,000 clones, 70% to 80% of which were seen just once. Of the sample, about 12% falls within the top ten clones. Sequences were obtained from PBMCs. All receptors derive from a middle-aged woman in good health. Some clones in this sample may be carry-over from other donors' samples.

V and J are TRBV30 and TRBJ2-2; no definite D call. Germline CDR1 and CDR2: GTSNPN and SVGIG (reference sequence). CDR3 size: 13 residues. V shed 1 base and J shed 7 bases, with 10 bases lying between them. The CDR3 DNA reads TGTGCCTGGAGTGCCCGAGTTTACGGGGAGCTGTTTTTT. Translated: CAWSARVYGELFF.

This clone has more than one count but fewer than ten. V and J are TRBV28 and TRBJ2-7, with D perhaps matching TRBD1 (5 bases). Germline V gene sequence: CDR1 MDHEN, CDR2 SYDVKM. Trimming took off 6 bases at V and 2 bases at J, with 14 bases between the two ends. The CDR3 covers 14 residues. CDR3 DNA: TGTGCCAGCAGCTCCAAGGCAGGGCCCTACGAGCAGTACTTC. It encodes CASSSKAGPYEQYF.

With respect to this clone: Other DNA sequences of this sample code for an identical CDR3. The chain has TRBV28 and TRBJ2-7; no clear D. Germline CDR1 and CDR2: MDHEN and SYDVKM. This CDR3 contains 11 residues. The V and J ends lost 3 bases and 4 bases respectively, with 4 bases between them. This chain's CDR3 is CASSFGYEQYF. CDR3 in DNA: TGTGCCAGCAGTTTCGGTTACGAGCAGTACTTC.

The chain is built from TRBV4-1 and TRBJ2-7, with 11 bases lining up with TRBD2. V was clipped by 4 bases and J by 2 bases; unmatched bases: 4. In germline, CDR1 is MGHRA, CDR2 YSYEKL. This CDR3 is built from 15 residues. CDR3 in DNA: TGCGCCAGCAGCCGGGGGACTAGCGGTACCTACGAGCAGTACTTC. Its translation is CASSRGTSGTYEQYF.

The chain employs TRBV30 and TRBJ1-2, with TRBD1 identical over 8 bases. The CDR3 totals 13 residues. CDR1 and CDR2 (germline): GTSNPN, SVGIG (reference sequence). V was pared by 0 bases and J by 4 bases, with 1 base of the junction left unmatched. The chain's CDR3 is CAWSVGTGYGYTF. CDR3 DNA sequence: TGTGCCTGGAGTGTCGGGACAGGCTATGGCTACACCTTC. The variable domain in full, with the rest retrieved from reference TRBV30 and TRBJ1-2, is SQTIHQWPATLVQPVGSPLSLECTVEGTSNPNLYWYRQAAGRGLQLLFYSVGIGQISSEVPQNLSASRPQDRQFILSSKKLLLSDSGFYLCAWSVGTGYGYTFGSGTRLTVV.

The chain combines TRBV18 with TRBJ1-1; no definite D call. The ends were cut back, 3 bases at V and 3 bases at J, with 8 bases in the middle. The length of the CDR3 is 13 residues. Germline V lookup: CDR1 KGHSH, CDR2 LQKENI. Here the CDR3 reads CASSPRQYTEAFF. For the CDR3, the DNA is TGTGCCAGCTCACCGAGGCAGTACACTGAAGCTTTCTTT.

This clone was seen once. The CDR3 sequence is CASSVDREETQYF. CDR3 DNA sequence: TGTGCCAGCAGTGTGGACAGGGAAGAGACCCAGTACTTC. The chain joins TRBV6-6 to TRBJ2-5, with 8 bases identical to TRBD1. This CDR3 region has 13 residues. Germline V gene data show CDR1 as MNHNY and CDR2 as SVGAGI (reference sequence). J lost 3 bases, V lost 5 bases, and 2 bases had no gene match.

There are many counts of this clone. The gene calls are TRBV5-1 and TRBJ1-1; TRBD1 is a possible D gene (5 bases). The V and J ends lost 2 bases and 1 base respectively, with 12 bases between them. The CDR3 totals 15 residues. Germline CDR1 is SGHRS and CDR2 is YFSETQ. The CDR3 spells CASSFWATENTEAFF. The CDR3, as DNA: TGCGCCAGCAGCTTTTGGGCGACAGAGAACACTGAAGCTTTCTTT.

The chain uses TRBV5-4 and TRBJ2-4; 7 bases line up with TRBD2. CDR3 size: 13 residues. The germline gives CDR1 SGHNT, CDR2 YYREEE (reference sequence). V shed 2 bases and J 8 bases; nucleotides not matched to a gene: 4. The CDR3 protein is CASSFGGVDIQYF. In nucleotides, the CDR3 is TGTGCCAGCAGCTTTGGGGGGGTGGACATTCAGTACTTC.

This chain links TRBV2 with TRBJ2-1; D is unresolved. V was shortened by 3 bases and J by 5 bases, with 11 bases between the two germline ends. The CDR3 totals 14 residues. Germline CDR1 reads SNHLY; CDR2 reads FYNNEI. The CDR3 DNA reads TGTGCCAGCAGTGATTTCATACGGGACAATGAGCAGTTCTTC. It specifies CASSDFIRDNEQFF.

V and J are TRBV27 and TRBJ2-5; D is perhaps TRBD1 or TRBD2 (5 bases each). V lost 8 bases to trimming and J lost 7 bases, with 23 bases between them. Germline V CDR1 and CDR2: MNHEY, SMNVEV (reference sequence). This CDR3 spans 15 amino acids. The CDR3 nucleotides are TGTGCCAGCTCCAAGTCCGAGAGGGGATTTAGGACCCAGTACTTC. As protein: CASSKSERGFRTQYF.

This clone was counted once. The rearrangement joins TRBV13 to TRBJ2-1; TRBD1 agrees at 8 bases. V trimming: 7 bases; J trimming: 5 bases; junction bases outside the gene matches: 13. The CDR3 runs 16 residues. CDR1 is PRHDT and CDR2 is FYEKMQ in the germline V gene (reference sequence). The CDR3 DNA reads as TGTGCCAGCACCCTTGGGGGCAGGGGGCTGCACAATGAGCAGTTCTTC. This sequence encodes CASTLGGRGLHNEQFF.

This clone came up a few times. The V and J genes are TRBV7-9 and TRBJ2-1; TRBD2 agrees at 13 bases. Germline CDR1 SEHNR, CDR2 FQNEAQ (reference sequence). There are 15 residues in the CDR3. J gave up 7 bases and V 2 bases, and 2 bases lay outside the gene matches. The CDR3 nucleotides read TGTGCCAGCAGCTTAAAGACTAGCGGGAGGAATGAGCAGTTCTTC. Translation: CASSLKTSGRNEQFF.

The chain combines TRBV7-3 with TRBJ2-5; D gene ambiguous. Trimming pared 2 bases from V and 2 bases from J, leaving 6 bases between. Germline lookup yields CDR1 SGHTA and CDR2 FQGTGA. The CDR3 has 13 amino acids. The CDR3 nucleotides are TGTGCCAGCAGCTTAGGGGTACAAGAGACCCAGTACTTC. As protein: CASSLGVQETQYF. The full variable domain, in which reference TRBV7-3 and TRBJ2-5 provide the parts outside the CDR3, is GAGVSQTPSNKVTEKGKYVELRCDPISGHTALYWYRQSLGQGPEFLIYFQGTGAADDSGLPNDRFFAVRPEGSVSTLKIQRTERGDSAVYLCASSLGVQETQYFGPGTRLLVL.

The V and J genes are TRBV28 and TRBJ2-7; 13 bases map to TRBD2. Looked up from germline, CDR1 is MDHEN and CDR2 is SYDVKM. V lost 5 bases and J lost 5; bases outside the gene matches: 9. The CDR3 has 16 amino acids. CDR3 DNA sequence: TGTGCCAGCAGTCCTACTAGCGGGAGGGCAACCGACGAGCAGTACTTC. Amino acids: CASSPTSGRATDEQYF. The full variable domain, with the rest looked up from reference TRBV28 and TRBJ2-7, is DVKVTQSSRYLVKRTGEKVFLECVQDMDHENMFWYRQDPGLGLRLIYFSYDVKMKEKGDIPEGYSVSREKKERFSLILESASTNQTSMYLCASSPTSGRATDEQYFGPGTRLTVT.

As regards this clone: This same CDR3 is encoded by further DNA sequences in the sample. CDR3 in DNA: TGTGCCAGCAGCCCGCCCGGCAGTTACGAGCAGTACTTC. The encoded protein is CASSPPGSYEQYF. The V call is TRBV7-9, the J call TRBJ2-7; no clear D gene. The CDR3 is 13 residues long. Germline values: CDR1 SEHNR, CDR2 FQNEAQ (reference sequence). The V end lost 5 bases, the J end lost 4 bases, and 12 bases lay between the germline ends.

The genes are TRBV25-1 and TRBJ2-7; 9 bases align to TRBD2. The trim removed 11 bases at V and 4 bases at J, leaving 15 bases unmatched. This CDR3 is built from 15 residues. The V gene's germline CDR1 is MGHDK and CDR2 SYGVNS. In DNA form, the CDR3 reads TGTGCCTCCAGTGGGGATAGCGGGAGTACTTACGAGCAGTACTTC. Its translation: CASSGDSGSTYEQYF.

Of note for this clone: The sample contains more than one DNA sequence encoding this CDR3. V gene TRBV19 combines with J gene TRBJ1-5; 7 nucleotides align to TRBD1. From germline, CDR1 is LNHDA and CDR2 SQIVND (reference sequence). CDR3 size: 15 residues. The V gene end was trimmed by 3 bases and the J gene end by 5 bases; junction bases not matched to a gene: 7. The CDR3 is CASSIPTGHYQPQHF. The CDR3 coding sequence is TGTGCCAGTAGTATCCCGACAGGGCACTATCAGCCCCAGCATTTT. Supplemented by reference TRBV19 and TRBJ1-5, the full variable domain reads DGGITQSPKYLFRKEGQNVTLSCEQNLNHDAMYWYRQDPGQGLRLIYYSQIVNDFQKGDIAEGYSVSREKKESFPLTVTSAQKNPTAFYLCASSIPTGHYQPQHFGDGTRLSIL.

This clone was picked up one time. The gene calls are TRBV27 and TRBJ1-5; D perhaps matches TRBD1 (5 bases). The V gene's germline CDR1 is MNHEY and CDR2 SMNVEV (reference sequence). V lost 6 bases and J 6 bases, leaving 15 bases between the germline ends. The CDR3 is 14 residues long. The CDR3 loop reads CASSRTSLAQPQHF. For the CDR3, the DNA is TGTGCCAGCAGCCGGACATCTTTGGCTCAGCCCCAGCATTTT.